The following is a TCR beta chain sequence with its context. Sequencing was performed with immunoSEQ multiplex PCR; in TCRdb, only in-frame clones are kept and a portion is missing. The sample holds fewer than 250,000 clones, roughly nine tenths seen once. These data originate in a study of control samples from healthy donors and cancer patients. The V end was cut by 0 bases, the J end by 2 bases, with 7 bases between. This CDR3 comprises 14 residues. Germline assignment: CDR1 SEHNR and CDR2 FQNEAQ (reference sequence). The TCR originated in a man aged 25-45 years in good health. What was sequenced was blood. V is TRBV7-9 and J is TRBJ1-2; D uncertain. CDR3 region: CASSLALDNYGYTF. For the CDR3, the DNA is TGTGCCAGCAGCTTAGCGTTGGACAACTATGGCTACACCTTC.